The 5 T cell receptor beta chains below come from one sample, sequenced in a study of T cell changes during pregnancy in multiple sclerosis (dated 2019 in TCRdb). Library construction relied on the immunoSEQ multiplex PCR assay. The table comes from immuneACCESS by way of TCRdb, which keeps in-frame sequences with V and J called. Part of the clones is missing from these tables; in studies checked, under half for an unresolved V gene and the rest for unknown reasons. The sample yields tens of thousands of clones; roughly 86% were counted once. The ten most abundant clones make up over 1.5% of the sample. This sample comprised peripheral blood, obtained in the first trimester of pregnancy. These receptors were collected from a female donor with multiple sclerosis, enrolled in a pregnancy study.

The genes are TRBV13 and TRBJ1-2; 8 nucleotides match TRBD1. There are 14 residues in the CDR3. CDR1 and CDR2 from the germline V gene are PRHDT and FYEKMQ (reference sequence). The V segment lost 6 bases and the J segment 0 bases; nucleotides outside the gene matches: 3. The CDR3 sequence: CASREQGANYGYTF. The CDR3, as DNA: TGTGCCAGCAGGGAACAGGGGGCTAACTATGGCTACACCTTC.

The chain employs TRBV6-1 and TRBJ2-7; the match to TRBD2 covers 10 bases. Germline V gene lookup returns CDR1 MNHNS and CDR2 SASEGT. The CDR3 covers 14 residues. The V segment lost 4 bases and the J segment 2 bases; nucleotides outside the gene matches: 2. DNA of the CDR3: TGTGCCAGCAGTGGTAGCGGGAGGACCTACGAGCAGTACTTC. This sequence encodes CASSGSGRTYEQYF.

This sequence joins TRBV5-6 and TRBJ1-5; TRBD1 is a possible D gene (6 bases). Trimming removed 2 bases at V and 5 bases at J, with 8 bases between. Germline CDR1 is SGHDT and CDR2 is YYEEEE. The CDR3 totals 13 residues. The DNA of the CDR3 is TGTGCCAGCAGCTTACAGGGACATCAGCCCCAGCATTTT. It codes for CASSLQGHQPQHF.

This clone was counted between two and nine times. The chain joins TRBV4-3 to TRBJ1-4, with D possibly being TRBD1 (5 bases). V was cut by 2 bases and J by 5 bases, with 12 bases left in between. CDR3 size: 15 residues. Germline values: CDR1 LGHNA, CDR2 YSLEER. CDR3 nucleotides: TGCGCCAGCAGCCAACAGGAGGGGACGAATGAAAAACTGTTTTTT. Its translation is CASSQQEGTNEKLFF.

The chain recombines TRBV7-9 with TRBJ2-7; 10 positions match TRBD2. The length of the CDR3 is 15 residues. V lost 5 bases, J lost 2 bases, and 6 bases stayed unmatched. Germline CDR1 reads SEHNR; CDR2 reads FQNEAQ (reference sequence). CDR3 loop: CASSLSGRFTYEQYF. CDR3 sequence (DNA): TGTGCCAGCAGCCTTAGCGGGAGGTTCACCTACGAGCAGTACTTC.